A selection of T cell receptor beta chains follows, all from one sample in a study of T cell responses to AZD1222 COVID-19 vaccine. Sequencing used immunoSEQ multiplex PCR; TCRdb keeps in-frame clones, though not all of them. The data contain more than 85,000 clones, 87% of them singletons. The sample here was peripheral blood, taken on day 0 of AZD1222 vaccination. The receptor source for this set is an adult in good health. Each CDR3 is given with its conserved first and last residue. The D gene is left open where the match is weak. Expanded clones get a size class; other rows say once, few or many, or leave the size out.

v_gene: TRBV18
d_gene: .
j_gene: TRBJ2-7
abundance: .
CDR3aa: CASSPSGGGTYEQYF
CDR3nt: TGTGCCAGCTCACCGTCAGGGGGGGGGACCTACGAGCAGTACTTC

v_gene: TRBV28
d_gene: .
j_gene: TRBJ2-7
abundance: .
CDR3aa: CASSFDGPVEQYF
CDR3nt: TGTGCCAGCAGTTTCGATGGACCGGTGGAGCAGTACTTC

v_gene: TRBV4-3
d_gene: TRBD2
j_gene: TRBJ2-7
abundance: few
CDR3aa: CASSQDSRTSGQSYEQYF
CDR3nt: TGCGCCAGCAGCCAAGATTCCCGGACTAGCGGACAGAGCTACGAGCAGTACTTC

v_gene: TRBV20-1
d_gene: TRBD1
j_gene: TRBJ2-3
abundance: .
CDR3aa: CSAGTGHTQYF
CDR3nt: TGCAGTGCTGGGACAGGTCATACGCAGTATTTT

v_gene: TRBV29-1
d_gene: .
j_gene: TRBJ2-3
abundance: .
CDR3aa: CSVEGGKGQSTDTQYF
CDR3nt: TGCAGCGTTGAAGGGGGGAAGGGGCAATCCACAGATACGCAGTATTTT

v_gene: TRBV7-9
d_gene: .
j_gene: TRBJ1-5
abundance: .
CDR3aa: CASSLDGTYQPQHF
CDR3nt: TGTGCCAGCAGTCTCGACGGGACTTACCAGCCCCAGCATTTT

v_gene: TRBV19
d_gene: TRBD1
j_gene: TRBJ2-1
abundance: .
CDR3aa: CASSIDRGLYNEQFF
CDR3nt: TGTGCCAGTAGTATAGACAGGGGGCTTTACAATGAGCAGTTCTTC

v_gene: TRBV3-1/TRBV3-2
d_gene: TRBD2
j_gene: TRBJ2-1
abundance: once
CDR3aa: CASSQGLLAGSYNEQFF
CDR3nt: TGTGCCAGCAGCCAAGGTCTGCTAGCGGGATCCTACAATGAGCAGTTCTTC

v_gene: TRBV30
d_gene: .
j_gene: TRBJ1-2
abundance: once
CDR3aa: CAWSNGREEGYTF
CDR3nt: TGTGCCTGGAGTAACGGACGCGAGGAGGGCTACACCTTC

v_gene: TRBV24-1
d_gene: TRBD1
j_gene: TRBJ2-2
abundance: .
CDR3aa: CATSDPRTGGDTGELFF
CDR3nt: TGTGCCACCAGTGATCCCCGGACAGGGGGGGACACCGGGGAGCTGTTTTTT

v_gene: TRBV7-2
d_gene: .
j_gene: TRBJ2-2
abundance: .
CDR3aa: CASSLAANSGELFF
CDR3nt: TGTGCCAGCAGCTTAGCCGCTAATTCCGGGGAGCTGTTTTTT

v_gene: TRBV11-2
d_gene: .
j_gene: TRBJ2-5
abundance: once
CDR3aa: CASSREIQETQYF
CDR3nt: TGTGCCAGCAGCCGAGAAATCCAAGAGACCCAGTACTTC

v_gene: TRBV4-2
d_gene: .
j_gene: TRBJ1-1
abundance: .
CDR3aa: CASSQEAINTEAFF
CDR3nt: TGTGCCAGCAGCCAAGAGGCCATTAACACTGAAGCTTTCTTT

v_gene: TRBV12-3/TRBV12-4
d_gene: .
j_gene: TRBJ2-7
abundance: once
CDR3aa: CASRVASGYEQYF
CDR3nt: TGTGCCAGCAGAGTAGCGAGCGGCTACGAGCAGTACTTC

v_gene: TRBV6-5
d_gene: .
j_gene: TRBJ1-5
abundance: .
CDR3aa: CASSRDSNQPQHF
CDR3nt: TGTGCCAGCAGTCGGGACAGCAATCAGCCCCAGCATTTT

v_gene: TRBV28
d_gene: .
j_gene: TRBJ2-7
abundance: .
CDR3aa: CASRTGVHEQYF
CDR3nt: TGTGCCAGCAGAACAGGTGTCCACGAGCAGTACTTC

v_gene: TRBV19
d_gene: .
j_gene: TRBJ2-3
abundance: .
CDR3aa: CASSEGNQGTDTQYF
CDR3nt: TGTGCCAGTAGTGAAGGGAACCAGGGGACAGATACGCAGTATTTT

v_gene: TRBV4-2
d_gene: .
j_gene: TRBJ1-1
abundance: .
CDR3aa: CASSTPGMNTEAFF
CDR3nt: TGTGCCAGCAGCACCCCGGGGATGAACACTGAAGCTTTCTTT

v_gene: TRBV3-1/TRBV3-2
d_gene: TRBD2
j_gene: TRBJ2-5
abundance: .
CDR3aa: CASSLTGLAGTRGGEYF
CDR3nt: TGTGCCAGCAGCCTAACCGGACTAGCGGGGACCCGTGGCGGAGAGTACTTC

v_gene: TRBV9
d_gene: .
j_gene: TRBJ1-1
abundance: few
CDR3aa: CASSPGHRASGLTEAFF
CDR3nt: TGTGCCAGCAGCCCGGGACACAGGGCCTCGGGGTTAACTGAAGCTTTCTTT

v_gene: TRBV19
d_gene: TRBD1
j_gene: TRBJ2-3
abundance: .
CDR3aa: CASRDRDRGTDTQYF
CDR3nt: TGTGCCAGTAGGGACCGGGACAGGGGCACAGATACGCAGTATTTT

v_gene: TRBV9
d_gene: TRBD2
j_gene: TRBJ2-2
abundance: .
CDR3aa: CASSVDPRGEAGELFF
CDR3nt: TGTGCCAGCAGCGTAGACCCCCGGGGGGAGGCCGGGGAGCTGTTTTTT

v_gene: TRBV19
d_gene: TRBD2
j_gene: TRBJ2-5
abundance: .
CDR3aa: CASSINPSGRTETQYF
CDR3nt: TGTGCCAGTAGTATCAATCCTAGCGGGAGGACAGAGACCCAGTACTTC

v_gene: TRBV7-3
d_gene: .
j_gene: TRBJ1-1
abundance: .
CDR3aa: CASSLSGTGTEAFF
CDR3nt: TGTGCCAGCAGCTTATCAGGGACGGGGACTGAAGCTTTCTTT

v_gene: TRBV18
d_gene: TRBD1
j_gene: TRBJ1-6
abundance: .
CDR3aa: CASSYQSTGGDSPLHF
CDR3nt: TGTGCCAGCTCGTACCAAAGCACAGGGGGAGATTCACCCCTCCACTTT

v_gene: TRBV10-3
d_gene: TRBD1
j_gene: TRBJ1-1
abundance: .
CDR3aa: CAISESTGGLTEAFF
CDR3nt: TGTGCCATCAGTGAGTCGACAGGGGGCTTGACTGAAGCTTTCTTT